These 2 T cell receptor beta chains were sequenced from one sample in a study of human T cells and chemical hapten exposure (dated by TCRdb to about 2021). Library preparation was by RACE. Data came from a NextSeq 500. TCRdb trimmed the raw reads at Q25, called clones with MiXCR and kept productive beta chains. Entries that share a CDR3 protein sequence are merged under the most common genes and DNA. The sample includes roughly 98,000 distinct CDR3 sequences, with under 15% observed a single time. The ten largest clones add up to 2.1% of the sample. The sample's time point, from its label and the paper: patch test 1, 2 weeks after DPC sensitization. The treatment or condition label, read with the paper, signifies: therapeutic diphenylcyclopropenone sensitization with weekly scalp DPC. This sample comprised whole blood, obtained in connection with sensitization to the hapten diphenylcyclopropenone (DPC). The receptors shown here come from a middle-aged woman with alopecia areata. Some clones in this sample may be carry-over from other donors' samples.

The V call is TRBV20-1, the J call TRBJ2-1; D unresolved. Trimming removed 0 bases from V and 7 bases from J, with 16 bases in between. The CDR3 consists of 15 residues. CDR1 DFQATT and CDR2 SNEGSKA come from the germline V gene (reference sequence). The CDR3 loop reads CSARDLVGIENEQFF. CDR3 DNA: TGCAGTGCTAGAGATCTGGTGGGAATAGAAAATGAGCAGTTCTTC.

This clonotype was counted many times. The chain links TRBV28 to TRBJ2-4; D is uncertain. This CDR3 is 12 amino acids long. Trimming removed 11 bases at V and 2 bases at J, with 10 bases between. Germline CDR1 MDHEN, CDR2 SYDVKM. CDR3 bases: TGTGCCGTACATTCGACCAAAAACATTCAGTACTTC. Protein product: CAVHSTKNIQYF.